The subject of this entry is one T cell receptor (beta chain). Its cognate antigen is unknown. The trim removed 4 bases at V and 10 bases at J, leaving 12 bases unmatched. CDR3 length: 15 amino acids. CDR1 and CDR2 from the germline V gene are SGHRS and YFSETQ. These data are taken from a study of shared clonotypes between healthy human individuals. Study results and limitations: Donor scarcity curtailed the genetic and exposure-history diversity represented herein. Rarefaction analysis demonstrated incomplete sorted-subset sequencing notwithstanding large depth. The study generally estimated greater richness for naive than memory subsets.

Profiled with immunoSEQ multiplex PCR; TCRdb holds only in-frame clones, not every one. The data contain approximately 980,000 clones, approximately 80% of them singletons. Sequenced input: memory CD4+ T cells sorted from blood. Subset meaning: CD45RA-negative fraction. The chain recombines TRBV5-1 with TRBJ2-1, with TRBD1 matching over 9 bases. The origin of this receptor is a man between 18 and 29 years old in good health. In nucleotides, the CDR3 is TGCGCCAGCAGCCCGGTCCCGGGACAGGGTTTGGAGCAGTTCTTC. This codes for CASSPVPGQGLEQFF.